Reported below is one T cell receptor beta chain. Per germline, CDR1 SEHNR and CDR2 FQNEAQ (reference sequence). The CDR3 covers 16 residues. Losses at the gene ends were 4 bases for V and 3 bases for J; bases not matched to a gene: 5. The sample comes from a study of T cell responses to AZD1222 COVID-19 vaccine. The protocol was immunoSEQ multiplex PCR, while the TCRdb copy is restricted to in-frame clones and leaves out a portion. The sample contains around 130,000 clones, 90% of which appear only once. V and J are TRBV7-9 and TRBJ2-3; 12 bases match TRBD2. The source of this sequence is an adult who received the MenACWY meningococcal vaccine as a control. The sequencing here drew on peripheral blood, taken 28 days after the second dose of the MenACWY control vaccine. The DNA of the CDR3 is TGTGCCAGCAGCTCCTGGACTAGCGGGATGACAGATACGCAGTATTTT. Translation gives CASSSWTSGMTDTQYF.